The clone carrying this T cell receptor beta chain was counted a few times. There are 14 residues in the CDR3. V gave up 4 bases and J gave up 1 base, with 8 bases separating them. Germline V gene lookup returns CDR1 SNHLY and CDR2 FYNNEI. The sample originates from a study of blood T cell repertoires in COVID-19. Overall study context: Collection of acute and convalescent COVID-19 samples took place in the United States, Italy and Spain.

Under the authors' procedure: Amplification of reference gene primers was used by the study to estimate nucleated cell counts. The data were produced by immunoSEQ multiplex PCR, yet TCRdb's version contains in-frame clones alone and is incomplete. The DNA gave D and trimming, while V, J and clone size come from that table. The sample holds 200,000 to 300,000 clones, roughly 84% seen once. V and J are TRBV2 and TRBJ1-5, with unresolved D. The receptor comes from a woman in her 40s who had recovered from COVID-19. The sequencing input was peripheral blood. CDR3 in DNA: TGTGCCAGCAGTGTATCCGTGAGCAATCAGCCCCAGCATTTT. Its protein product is CASSVSVSNQPQHF. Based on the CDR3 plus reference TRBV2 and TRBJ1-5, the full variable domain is EPEVTQTPSHQVTQMGQEVILRCVPISNHLYFYWYRQILGQKVEFLVSFYNNEISEKSEIFDDQFSVERPDGSNFTLKIRSTKLEDSAMYFCASSVSVSNQPQHFGDGTRLSIL.